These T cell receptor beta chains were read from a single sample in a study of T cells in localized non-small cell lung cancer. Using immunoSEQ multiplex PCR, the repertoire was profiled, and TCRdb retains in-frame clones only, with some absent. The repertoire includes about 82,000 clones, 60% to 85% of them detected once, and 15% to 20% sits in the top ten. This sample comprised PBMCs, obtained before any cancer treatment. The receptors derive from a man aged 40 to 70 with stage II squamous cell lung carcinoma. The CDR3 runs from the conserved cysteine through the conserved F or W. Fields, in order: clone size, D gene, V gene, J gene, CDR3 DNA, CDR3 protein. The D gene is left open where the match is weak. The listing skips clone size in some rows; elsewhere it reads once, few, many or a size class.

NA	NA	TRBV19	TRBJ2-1	TGTGCCAGTAGTATGTCGTTGAGCTCCTACAATGAGCAGTTCTTC	CASSMSLSSYNEQFF
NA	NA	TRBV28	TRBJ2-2	TGTGCCAGCAGTTTATCCGGTCTGGGGACCACCGGGGAGCTGTTTTTT	CASSLSGLGTTGELFF
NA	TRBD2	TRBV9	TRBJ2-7	TGTGCCAGCAGCCTACTAGCGGGTTACGAGCAGTACTTC	CASSLLAGYEQYF
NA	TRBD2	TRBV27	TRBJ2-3	TGTGCCAGCAGTCAATATGGGACTAGCGGGAGGCCAGATACGCAGTATTTT	CASSQYGTSGRPDTQYF
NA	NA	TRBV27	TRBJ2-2	TGTGCCAGCAAGGACAGCCTGCTGGGCGGGGAGCTGTTTTTT	CASKDSLLGGELFF
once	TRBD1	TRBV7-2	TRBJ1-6	TGTGCCAGCAGCTTAGTCGGACAGGGGGCCGGTTCACCCCTCCACTTT	CASSLVGQGAGSPLHF
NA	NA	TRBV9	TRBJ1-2	TGTGCCAGCAGCCTCAGAGGGGGGGCGGATGGCTACACCTTC	CASSLRGGADGYTF
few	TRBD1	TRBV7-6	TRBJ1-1	TGTGCCAGCAGCTCCGGGACAGTGAACACTGAAGCTTTCTTT	CASSSGTVNTEAFF
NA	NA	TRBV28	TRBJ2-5	TGTGCCAGCAGTTTGGGGGGCTCCCCGGGGGAGACCCAGTACTTC	CASSLGGSPGETQYF
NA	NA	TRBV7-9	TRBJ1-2	TGTGCCAGCAGCTTCGATTCGATTCCCGCGGGCTACACCTTC	CASSFDSIPAGYTF
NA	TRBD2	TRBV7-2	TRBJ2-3	TGTGCCGCCGGCGGGGGGCTCACAGATACGCAGTATTTT	CAAGGGLTDTQYF
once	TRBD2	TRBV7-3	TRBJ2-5	TGTGCCAGCAGCGGCTATGGACTAGCGGGAGAGACCCAGTACTTC	CASSGYGLAGETQYF
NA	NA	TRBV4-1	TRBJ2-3	TGCGCCATCGGGACACGGGGCACAGATACGCAGTATTTT	CAIGTRGTDTQYF
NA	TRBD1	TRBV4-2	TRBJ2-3	TGTGCCAGCAGCCAAGGACAGGGAGTGAAGGATACGCAGTATTTT	CASSQGQGVKDTQYF
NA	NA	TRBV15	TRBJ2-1	TGTGCCACCAGCAGGGGCTCCGGCGATGAGCAGTTCTTC	CATSRGSGDEQFF
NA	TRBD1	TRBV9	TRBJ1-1	TGTGCCAGCAGCGAACAGACAGGGGGATTCGATGAAGCTTTCTTT	CASSEQTGGFDEAFF
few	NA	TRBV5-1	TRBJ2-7	TGCGCCAGCAGCTTGGTGGTTTCCCCCTACGAGCAGTACTTC	CASSLVVSPYEQYF
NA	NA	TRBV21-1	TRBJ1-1	TGTGCCAGCAGCAAAGCGCAAAAGCCCCCCAGGTTGAACACTGAAGCTTTCTTT	CASSKAQKPPRLNTEAFF
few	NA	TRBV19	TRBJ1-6	TGTGCCAGTAGTATGGGCCCTACAGGGTACGGATCACCCCTCCACTTT	CASSMGPTGYGSPLHF
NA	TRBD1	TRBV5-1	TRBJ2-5	TGCGCCAGCAGCACCGGGACAGGGGAAGAGACCCAGTACTTC	CASSTGTGEETQYF
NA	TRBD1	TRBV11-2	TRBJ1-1	TGTGCCAGCACCGAGACAGGGGGGAGAGCCGCCTTT	CASTETGGRAAF
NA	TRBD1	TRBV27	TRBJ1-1	TGTGCCAGCCGCTTGGGACAGGCAAACACTGAAGCTTTCTTT	CASRLGQANTEAFF
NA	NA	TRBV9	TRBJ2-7	TGTGCCAGCAGCGTAGGGACCCCTAACTCCGAGCAGTACTTC	CASSVGTPNSEQYF
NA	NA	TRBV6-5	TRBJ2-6	TGTGCCAGCACCGCCCGGTTTGGGGCCAACGTCCTGACTTTC	CASTARFGANVLTF
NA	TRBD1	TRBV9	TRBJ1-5	TGTGCCAGCAGCGTAGAGGGACAGGAAGGGCAGCCCCAGCATTTT	CASSVEGQEGQPQHF
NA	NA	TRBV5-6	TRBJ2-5	TGTGCCAGCAGCTTGGGCCCCCGGGAGACCCAGTACTTC	CASSLGPRETQYF
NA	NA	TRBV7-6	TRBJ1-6	TGTGCCAGCAGCTTAAGGTCGCCAGGGAGGGATTCACCCCTCCACTTT	CASSLRSPGRDSPLHF
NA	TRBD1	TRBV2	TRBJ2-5	TGTGCCAGCAGCACTTTTTCCGGGACAGGGAAGGAGACCCAGTACTTC	CASSTFSGTGKETQYF
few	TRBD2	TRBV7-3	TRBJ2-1	TGTGCCAGCAGCTTGACTAGCGGGAGTGTTGAGCAGTTCTTC	CASSLTSGSVEQFF
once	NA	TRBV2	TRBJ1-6	TGTGCCAGCAGTTTGACGGCCAATTCACCCCTCCACTTT	CASSLTANSPLHF
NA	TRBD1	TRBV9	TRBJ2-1	TGTGCCAGCAGCGTAGTAGGGGGCGGCGATGAGCAGTTCTTC	CASSVVGGGDEQFF
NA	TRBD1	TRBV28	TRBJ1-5	TGTGCCAGCCAGACAGGGGGCCGCAATCAGCCCCAGCATTTT	CASQTGGRNQPQHF
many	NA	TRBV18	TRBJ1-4	TGTGCCAGCTCGCGCGACTACGAAAAACTGTTTTTT	CASSRDYEKLFF
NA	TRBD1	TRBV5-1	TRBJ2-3	TGCGCCAGCAGCTCCGGACAGGGCCCCGGAGATACGCAGTATTTT	CASSSGQGPGDTQYF
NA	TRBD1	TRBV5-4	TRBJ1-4	TGTGCCAGCAGCTTGGCCTCCGGCAGGGGGGATGAAAAACTGTTTTTT	CASSLASGRGDEKLFF
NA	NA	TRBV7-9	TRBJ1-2	TGTGCCAGCAGCCCGGATATGGGCTACACCTTC	CASSPDMGYTF
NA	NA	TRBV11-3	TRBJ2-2	TGTGCCAGCAGCTTGCGGAGCGGTAACACCGGGGAGCTGTTTTTT	CASSLRSGNTGELFF
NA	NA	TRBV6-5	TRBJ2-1	TGTGCCAGCAGTTACTCGGGAGGTTACAATGAGCAGTTCTTC	CASSYSGGYNEQFF
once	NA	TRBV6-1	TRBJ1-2	TGTGCCAGCAGTGGGACTTCCGGGATCTACCGGATTAGCTATGGCTACACCTTC	CASSGTSGIYRISYGYTF